The 30 T cell receptor beta chains below come from one sample, sequenced in a study of blood T cell repertoires in COVID-19. Using immunoSEQ multiplex PCR, the repertoire was profiled, and TCRdb retains in-frame clones only, with some absent. The data show about 150,000 clones, with about 88% seen just once and about 2.8% held by the top ten. Material: peripheral blood. These TCRs come from a human donor with acute or convalescent COVID-19. The donor label of this sample is uncertain.

The chain couples TRBV3-1 (or the pseudogene TRBV3-2) to TRBJ2-7; TRBD2 matches at 13 bases. V shed 4 bases and J 1 base; nucleotides not matched to a gene: 4. The CDR3 contains 16 residues. CDR1 LGHDT and CDR2 YNNKEL come from the germline V gene (reference sequence). The CDR3 sequence is CASSPPGLAGSYEQYF. As DNA, the CDR3 is TGTGCCAGCAGCCCTCCGGGACTAGCGGGATCCTACGAGCAGTACTTC.

The V gene is TRBV6-5, the J gene TRBJ2-1; 8 bases map to TRBD1. The CDR3 spans 15 residues. With V trimmed by 6 bases and J by 3 bases, 7 bases remained unmatched. Germline V CDR1 and CDR2: MNHEY, SVGAGI. The CDR3 loop is CASSPQTGVYNEQFF. The DNA of the CDR3 is TGTGCCAGCAGCCCCCAGACAGGGGTCTACAATGAGCAGTTCTTC.

This clone was observed a single time. DNA for the CDR3: TGTGCCAGCAGTTTAGTCTCTATGGCGGTTGGAAACACCATATATTTT. Protein: CASSLVSMAVGNTIYF. The genes are TRBV28 and TRBJ1-3; D unresolved. CDR3 length: 16 amino acids. CDR1 is MDHEN and CDR2 is SYDVKM in the germline V gene. V was cut by 2 bases and J by 3 bases, with 14 bases left in between. Full variable domain (missing parts from reference TRBV28 and TRBJ1-3): DVKVTQSSRYLVKRTGEKVFLECVQDMDHENMFWYRQDPGLGLRLIYFSYDVKMKEKGDIPEGYSVSREKKERFSLILESASTNQTSMYLCASSLVSMAVGNTIYFGEGSWLTVV.

The table lists this clone with a few counts. V is TRBV19 and J is TRBJ2-3; TRBD2 matches at 10 bases. This CDR3 has 13 residues. Per germline, CDR1 LNHDA and CDR2 SQIVND (reference sequence). Trimming cost V 6 bases and J 4 bases; bases outside gene matches: 1. The CDR3 sequence is CASRLAGSDTQYF. CDR3 bases: TGTGCCAGTAGACTAGCGGGGTCAGATACGCAGTATTTT.

The chain couples TRBV6-5 to TRBJ2-1; TRBD2 agrees at 9 bases. V was pared by 6 bases and J by 0 bases, with 3 bases of the junction left unmatched. The germline V gene encodes CDR1 MNHEY and CDR2 SVGAGI. The CDR3 has 15 residues. The CDR3: CASRLSGSSYNEQFF. The DNA of the CDR3 is TGTGCCAGCAGACTTAGCGGGAGCTCCTACAATGAGCAGTTCTTC.

This chain links TRBV7-9 with TRBJ2-1; TRBD1 aligns across 9 bases. The CDR3 contains 15 residues. CDR1 is SEHNR and CDR2 is FQNEAQ in the germline V gene (reference sequence). J lost 4 bases, V lost 6 bases, and 7 bases had no gene match. The CDR3 nucleotides are TGTGCCAGCAGGATTACGGGGACAGGGTACAATGAGCAGTTCTTC. Residues: CASRITGTGYNEQFF.

This chain links TRBV7-6 with TRBJ2-3; the D gene is possibly TRBD1 (5 bases). V was trimmed by 4 bases and J by 15 bases, leaving 26 bases between them. Looked up from germline, CDR1 is SGHVS and CDR2 is FNYEAQ. The CDR3 loop spans 15 amino acids. The DNA of the CDR3 is TGTGCCAGCAGCTCGTCAGAAAGAGACAGCCCGGCGAGATATTTT. It yields the protein CASSSSERDSPARYF.

The chain links TRBV9 to TRBJ1-1, with a tentative D call TRBD1 (6 bases). CDR3 length equals 14 residues. The V gene lost 5 bases and the J gene lost 8 bases, with 19 bases spanning the gap. CDR1 SGDLS and CDR2 YYNGEE come from the germline V gene. As DNA, the CDR3 is TGTGCCAGCAGTGGGGGACATTCAGCGGTGGAAGCTTTCTTT. Residues: CASSGGHSAVEAFF.

The chain recombines TRBV19 with TRBJ1-1; the match to TRBD1 covers 7 bases. CDR3 length equals 14 residues. Germline CDR1 reads LNHDA; CDR2 reads SQIVND (reference sequence). V shed 4 bases and J 4 bases; nucleotides not matched to a gene: 6. CDR3 amino acids: CASSTRQGVTEAFF. The CDR3 DNA sequence: TGTGCCAGTAGTACCCGACAGGGCGTCACTGAAGCTTTCTTT.

The chain combines TRBV11-2 with TRBJ2-1; D gene unclear. Germline V lookup: CDR1 SGHAT, CDR2 FQNNGV. The CDR3 length is 15 residues. V lost 5 bases to trimming and J lost 0 bases, with 11 bases between them. The CDR3, as DNA: TGTGCCAGCAGCGTGACCCGGAGCTCCTACAATGAGCAGTTCTTC. Translating gives CASSVTRSSYNEQFF.

The V gene is TRBV19, the J gene TRBJ1-6; 10 positions agree with TRBD1. The V gene end was trimmed by 6 bases and the J gene end by 8 bases; junction bases not matched to a gene: 7. CDR1 LNHDA and CDR2 SQIVND come from the germline V gene (reference sequence). This CDR3 spans 15 amino acids. The CDR3 sequence is CASRNGQGVYSPLHF. In DNA, the CDR3 is TGTGCCAGTAGGAACGGACAGGGGGTTTATTCACCCCTCCACTTT.

The chain joins TRBV30 to TRBJ1-2; a possible D gene is TRBD1 (5 bases). The CDR3 has 18 residues. Germline-derived CDR1 and CDR2 are GTSNPN and SVGIG (reference sequence). Trimming removed 3 bases at V and 0 bases at J, with 23 bases between. In DNA form, the CDR3 reads TGTGCCTGGAGGGGGCCGCGTAAACCCGCCTCTTCTAACTATGGCTACACCTTC. Encoded protein: CAWRGPRKPASSNYGYTF.

V is TRBV6-5 and J is TRBJ2-5, with 8 bases fitting TRBD1. The CDR3 sequence is 15 residues long. CDR1 and CDR2 from the germline V gene are MNHEY and SVGAGI. V lost 6 bases to trimming and J lost 4 bases; unmatched junction nucleotides: 10. The CDR3 DNA follows: TGTGCCAGCAGAAGCGACAGGGGCGTATTAGAGACCCAGTACTTC. Translating gives CASRSDRGVLETQYF.

V usage is TRBV27 and J usage is TRBJ2-5; TRBD2 is a possible D gene (6 bases). This CDR3 spans 15 amino acids. Deletions cut 5 bases from V and 3 bases from J, with 16 bases between. Per germline, CDR1 MNHEY and CDR2 SMNVEV (reference sequence). CDR3 DNA sequence: TGTGCCAGCAGTCCCCTTGGGGGAGGAAAAGAGACCCAGTACTTC. Its translation is CASSPLGGGKETQYF.

The chain employs TRBV27 and TRBJ2-5, with D tentatively TRBD1 (5 bases). Germline values: CDR1 MNHEY, CDR2 SMNVEV (reference sequence). V lost 6 bases, J lost 5 bases, and 13 bases lay in between. The CDR3 has 13 residues. CDR3 bases: TGTGCCAGCAGGGCACTCAAGGGGGAGACCCAGTACTTC. This gives the protein CASRALKGETQYF.

The V gene is TRBV19, the J gene TRBJ1-5; D not resolved. The CDR3 is made up of 15 amino acids. V was shortened by 1 base and J by 6 bases, with 13 bases between the two germline ends. Germline lookup yields CDR1 LNHDA and CDR2 SQIVND (reference sequence). In nucleotides, the CDR3 is TGTGCCAGTAGTATAGGAGGGCAGATCGTTCAGCCCCAGCATTTT. This translates into CASSIGGQIVQPQHF. The entire variable domain, with the rest obtained from reference TRBV19 and TRBJ1-5, is as follows: DGGITQSPKYLFRKEGQNVTLSCEQNLNHDAMYWYRQDPGQGLRLIYYSQIVNDFQKGDIAEGYSVSREKKESFPLTVTSAQKNPTAFYLCASSIGGQIVQPQHFGDGTRLSIL.

V gene TRBV29-1 combines with J gene TRBJ1-2, with 10 bases matching TRBD1. The germline gives CDR1 SQVTM, CDR2 ANQGSEA. Unmatched junction bases numbered 5, after V lost 3 bases and J lost 7 bases. The CDR3 spans 13 residues. The CDR3 sequence: CSVDRQGAGGYTF. CDR3 sequence (DNA): TGCAGCGTTGACCGACAGGGGGCGGGTGGCTACACCTTC.

The rearrangement uses TRBV24-1 and TRBJ1-2; TRBD1 aligns across 7 bases. V dropped 4 bases and J dropped 4; count of bases not matched to a gene: 5. CDR1 is KGHDR and CDR2 is SFDVKD in the germline V gene. CDR3 length equals 14 residues. The CDR3 coding sequence is TGTGCCACCAGTGACTCCGACAGGGTCTATGGCTACACCTTC. Translation: CATSDSDRVYGYTF.

This chain joins TRBV28 and TRBJ2-7, with D maybe TRBD1 (6 bases). V lost 7 bases to trimming and J lost 5 bases, with 24 bases between them. CDR1 and CDR2 from the germline V gene are MDHEN and SYDVKM. The CDR3 sequence is 16 residues long. The CDR3 is CASTSPGTAYRDEQYF. CDR3 bases: TGTGCCAGCACCTCTCCCGGGACCGCATACAGGGACGAGCAGTACTTC. The complete variable domain, with remaining parts taken from reference TRBV28 and TRBJ2-7, reads DVKVTQSSRYLVKRTGEKVFLECVQDMDHENMFWYRQDPGLGLRLIYFSYDVKMKEKGDIPEGYSVSREKKERFSLILESASTNQTSMYLCASTSPGTAYRDEQYFGPGTRLTVT.

Points on this clone: At one of its ends the junction is not consistent with the germline gene, which may arise from a read error. Other DNA sequences in the same sample also yield this CDR3. V gene TRBV6-5 combines with J gene TRBJ1-5; D possibly corresponds to TRBD1 (5 bases). CDR1 is MNHEY and CDR2 is SVGAGI in the germline V gene. This CDR3 spans 14 amino acids. CDR3 DNA sequence: TGTGCCAGCTCTCGGGGGTATAGCAATCAACCCCAGCATTTT. It specifies CASSRGYSNQPQHF.

The chain uses TRBV7-3 and TRBJ1-2, with 8 bases fitting TRBD1. The CDR3 extends over 13 amino acids. J was trimmed by 6 bases and V by 2 bases; bases with no gene match: 2. Germline V gene data show CDR1 as SGHTA and CDR2 as FQGTGA. CDR3: CASSLGQGNGYTF. The CDR3 coding sequence is TGTGCCAGCAGCTTAGGACAGGGTAATGGCTACACCTTC.

The chain links TRBV6-2 or TRBV6-3 to TRBJ1-2; 9 nucleotides agree with TRBD1. CDR1 MNHEY and CDR2 SVGEGT come from the germline V gene. Trimming removed 4 bases from V and 0 bases from J; junction bases left unmatched: 12. The CDR3 has 18 amino acids. CDR3 in amino acids: CASSSGYGQGTPNYGYTF. As DNA, the CDR3 is TGTGCCAGCAGTTCCGGTTATGGACAGGGGACCCCTAACTATGGCTACACCTTC.

V gene TRBV5-1 combines with J gene TRBJ2-5, with 14 bases identical to TRBD2. The CDR3 has 18 amino acids. The germline gives CDR1 SGHRS, CDR2 YFSETQ. V lost 4 bases and J lost 4; bases outside the gene matches: 12. The CDR3 loop is CASSAGGTSGSRPETQYF. Written as DNA, the CDR3 is TGCGCCAGCAGCGCGGGAGGGACTAGCGGGAGTCGGCCAGAGACCCAGTACTTC.

The chain recombines TRBV4-3 with TRBJ2-3; D might be TRBD2 (6 bases). CDR3 length equals 16 residues. The germline V gene has CDR1 LGHNA and CDR2 YSLEER. V lost 0 bases, J lost 3 bases, and 13 bases lay in between. The CDR3 is CASSQERARGTDTQYF. The DNA of the CDR3 is TGCGCCAGCAGCCAAGAAAGGGCCCGGGGGACAGATACGCAGTATTTT.

J is TRBJ1-2 and V is TRBV6-5; D may be TRBD1 (5 bases). There are 12 residues in the CDR3. V lost 4 bases, J lost 5 bases, and 8 bases lay in between. Germline V gene sequence: CDR1 MNHEY, CDR2 SVGAGI. The CDR3 DNA sequence: TGTGCCAGCAGTTCGGGGGGGTATGGCTACACCTTC. Protein product: CASSSGGYGYTF.

The chain uses TRBV7-9 and TRBJ1-1, with a tentative D call TRBD1 (5 bases). Germline CDR1 is SEHNR and CDR2 is FQNEAQ (reference sequence). The CDR3 totals 15 residues. V lost 2 bases to trimming and J lost 4 bases, with 14 bases between them. The CDR3, as DNA: TGTGCCAGCAGCTTACCCGCAGGGTGGGGCACTGAAGCTTTCTTT. This codes for CASSLPAGWGTEAFF.

The rearrangement uses TRBV10-3 and TRBJ2-7; 13 positions match TRBD2. Germline trimming cut 7 bases from V and 6 bases from J; bases unmatched to any gene: 9. The CDR3 loop spans 15 amino acids. Germline V gives CDR1 ENHRY, CDR2 SYGVKD. The CDR3 DNA is TGTGCCATCAACACTAGCGGGGGGGGTCAGGGCGAGCAGTACTTC. Translation: CAINTSGGGQGEQYF.

The chain carries TRBV29-1 and TRBJ2-5; 7 bases line up with TRBD1. The CDR3 is 14 amino acids. Germline V gene data show CDR1 as SQVTM and CDR2 as ANQGSEA. Germline trimming cut 6 bases from V and 3 bases from J; bases unmatched to any gene: 10. The CDR3 here is CSVVPGTAKETQYF. The CDR3 DNA is TGCAGCGTCGTTCCCGGGACAGCAAAAGAGACCCAGTACTTC.

The chain joins TRBV7-3 to TRBJ2-2; the match to TRBD1 covers 8 bases. J was trimmed by 5 bases and V by 3 bases; bases with no gene match: 11. This CDR3 spans 17 amino acids. Germline CDR1 and CDR2: SGHTA and FQGTGA. The CDR3 region has the DNA TGTGCCAGCAGCTTTGATTCCAGGACAGGGTCAACCGGGGAGCTGTTTTTT. Amino acids: CASSFDSRTGSTGELFF.

The chain couples TRBV11-2 to TRBJ1-1, with TRBD1 as a possible D gene (6 bases). Trimming pared 6 bases from V and 0 bases from J, leaving 8 bases between. The CDR3 extends over 13 amino acids. CDR1 is SGHAT, CDR2 FQNNGV, per germline. Written as DNA, the CDR3 is TGTGCCAGCAGAGACAGGCTGAACACTGAAGCTTTCTTT. This sequence encodes CASRDRLNTEAFF.